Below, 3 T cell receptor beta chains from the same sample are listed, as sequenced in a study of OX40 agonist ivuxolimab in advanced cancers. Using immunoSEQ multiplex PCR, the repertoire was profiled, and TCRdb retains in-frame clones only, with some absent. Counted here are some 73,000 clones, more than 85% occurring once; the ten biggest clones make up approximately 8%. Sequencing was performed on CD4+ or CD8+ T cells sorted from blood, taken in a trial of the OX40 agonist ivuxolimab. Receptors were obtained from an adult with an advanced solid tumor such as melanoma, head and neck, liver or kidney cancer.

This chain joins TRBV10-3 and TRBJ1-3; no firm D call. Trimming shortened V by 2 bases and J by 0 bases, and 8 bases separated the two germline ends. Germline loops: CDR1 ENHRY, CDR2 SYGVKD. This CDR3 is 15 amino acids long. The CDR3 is CAISESRPSGNTIYF. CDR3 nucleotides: TGTGCCATCAGTGAGAGCAGGCCCTCTGGAAACACCATATATTTT.

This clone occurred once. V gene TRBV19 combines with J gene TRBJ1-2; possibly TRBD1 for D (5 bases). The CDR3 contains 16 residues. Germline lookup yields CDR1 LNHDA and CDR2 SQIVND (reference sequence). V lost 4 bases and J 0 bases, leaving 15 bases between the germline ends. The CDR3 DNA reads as TGTGCCAGTAGTACAACTTCGACAGCCACTAACTATGGCTACACCTTC. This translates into CASSTTSTATNYGYTF.

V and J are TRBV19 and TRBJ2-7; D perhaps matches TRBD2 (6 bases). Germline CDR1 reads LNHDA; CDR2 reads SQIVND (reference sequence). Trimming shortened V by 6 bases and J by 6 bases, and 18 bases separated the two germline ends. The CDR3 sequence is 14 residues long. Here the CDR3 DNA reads TGTGCCAGTAGGGGGACTGCAATTTCGAGCGAGCAGTACTTC. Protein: CASRGTAISSEQYF.